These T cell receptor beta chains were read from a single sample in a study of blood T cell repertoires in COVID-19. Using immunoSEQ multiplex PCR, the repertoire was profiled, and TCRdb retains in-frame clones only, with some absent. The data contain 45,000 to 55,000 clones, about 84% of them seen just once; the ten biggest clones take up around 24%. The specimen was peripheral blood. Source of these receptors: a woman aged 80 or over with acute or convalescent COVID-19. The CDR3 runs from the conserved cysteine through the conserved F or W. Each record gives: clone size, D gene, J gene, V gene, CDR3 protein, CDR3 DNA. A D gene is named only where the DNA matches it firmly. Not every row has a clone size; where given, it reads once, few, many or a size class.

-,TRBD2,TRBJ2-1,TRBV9,CASSVGTSGDHEQFF,TGTGCCAGCAGCGTAGGCACTAGCGGGGACCATGAGCAGTTCTTC
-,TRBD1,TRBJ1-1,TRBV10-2,CASSSGQGVTEAFF,TGCGCCAGCAGCTCGGGACAGGGGGTGACTGAAGCTTTCTTT
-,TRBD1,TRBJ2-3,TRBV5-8,CASSLDRGSTDTQYF,TGTGCCAGCAGCTTAGACAGGGGTAGCACAGATACGCAGTATTTT
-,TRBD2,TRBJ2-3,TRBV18,CASSPLAGPLDTQYF,TGTGCCAGCTCACCGTTAGCGGGGCCCCTGGATACGCAGTATTTT
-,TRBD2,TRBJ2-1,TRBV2,CASSKKGSGRGYNEQFF,TGTGCCAGCAGTAAGAAGGGTAGCGGGAGGGGTTACAATGAGCAGTTCTTC
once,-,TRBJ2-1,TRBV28,CASSSSAGGKKRNEQFF,TGTGCCAGCAGTTCCTCGGCCGGGGGAAAAAAGAGGAATGAGCAGTTCTTC
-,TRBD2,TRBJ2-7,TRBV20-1,CSASTSGTYEQYF,TGCAGTGCTAGTACTAGCGGGACCTACGAGCAGTACTTC
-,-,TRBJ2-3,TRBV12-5,CASGLLTSTDTQYF,TGTGCTAGTGGTTTATTGACTAGCACAGATACGCAGTATTTT
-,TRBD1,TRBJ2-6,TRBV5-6,CASSFWTGSYSGANVLTF,TGTGCCAGCAGCTTTTGGACAGGTTCCTATTCTGGGGCCAACGTCCTGACTTTC
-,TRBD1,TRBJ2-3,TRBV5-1,CASSIQGDSTDTQYF,TGCGCCAGCAGCATACAGGGGGATAGCACAGATACGCAGTATTTT
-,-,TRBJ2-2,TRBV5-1,CASSLLLQPDTGELFF,TGCGCCAGCAGCTTATTGTTACAGCCCGACACCGGGGAGCTGTTTTTT
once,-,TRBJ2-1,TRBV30,CAWSVYYEQFF,TGTGCCTGGAGTGTATACTATGAGCAGTTCTTC
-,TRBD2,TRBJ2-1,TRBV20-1,CSASKTSGGALKSNEQFF,TGCAGTGCTAGTAAGACTAGCGGGGGGGCCTTAAAGAGCAATGAGCAGTTCTTC
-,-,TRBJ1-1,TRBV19,CASSPWGPMNTEAFF,TGTGCCAGTAGTCCTTGGGGCCCCATGAACACTGAAGCTTTCTTT
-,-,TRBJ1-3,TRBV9,CASSGISRPHSGNTIYF,TGTGCCAGCAGCGGCATTTCGAGGCCCCACTCTGGAAACACCATATATTTT
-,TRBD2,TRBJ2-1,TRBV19,CASSKMTSGDNEQFF,TGTGCCAGTAGCAAAATGACTAGCGGGGATAATGAGCAGTTCTTC
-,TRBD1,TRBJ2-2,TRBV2,CASSADRAGELFF,TGTGCCAGCAGTGCGGACAGGGCCGGGGAGCTGTTTTTT
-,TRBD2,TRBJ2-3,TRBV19,CASSNPSGRDTQYF,TGTGCCAGTAGCAACCCCAGCGGGAGAGATACGCAGTATTTT
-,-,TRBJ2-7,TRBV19,CASSIGPSYEQYF,TGTGCCAGTAGTATAGGTCCATCCTACGAGCAGTACTTC
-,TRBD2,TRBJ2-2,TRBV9,CASSPRPLAGTGELFF,TGTGCCAGCAGCCCAAGGCCGCTAGCGGGAACTGGGGAGCTGTTTTTT
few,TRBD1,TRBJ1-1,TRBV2,CASSNGQGRNTEAFF,TGTGCCAGCAGCAATGGACAGGGAAGGAACACTGAAGCTTTCTTT
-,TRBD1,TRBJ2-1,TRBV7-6,CASSQNPGQGADEQFF,TGTGCCAGCAGTCAAAATCCGGGACAGGGGGCAGATGAGCAGTTCTTC
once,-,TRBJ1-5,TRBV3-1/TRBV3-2,CASSQSQVSNQPQHF,TGTGCCAGCAGCCAAAGCCAGGTTAGCAATCAGCCCCAGCATTTT
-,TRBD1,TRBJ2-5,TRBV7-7,CASSNDRGHGETQYF,TGTGCTAGCAGCAACGACAGGGGGCATGGAGAGACCCAGTACTTC
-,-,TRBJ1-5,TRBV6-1,CASSDGGMNQPQHF,TGTGCCAGCAGTGACGGGGGAATGAATCAGCCCCAGCATTTT
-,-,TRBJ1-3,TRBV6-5,CASSYEGVRGNTIYF,TGTGCCAGCAGTTACGAGGGGGTGCGTGGAAACACCATATATTTT
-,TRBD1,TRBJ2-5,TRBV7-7,CASSQTGSEETQYF,TGTGCTAGCAGCCAGACAGGGTCTGAAGAGACCCAGTACTTC
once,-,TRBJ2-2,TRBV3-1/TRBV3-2,CASIGQGREVGELFF,TGTGCCAGCATAGGTCAGGGCCGCGAGGTCGGGGAGCTGTTTTTT
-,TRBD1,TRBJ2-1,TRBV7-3,CASSSGQGHNEQFF,TGCGCCAGCAGCTCCGGACAGGGACACAATGAGCAGTTCTTC
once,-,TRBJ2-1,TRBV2,CASSGLTEQFF,TGTGCCAGCAGTGGATTAACAGAACAGTTCTTC
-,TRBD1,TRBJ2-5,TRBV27,CASSFYQGEETQYF,TGTGCCAGCAGTTTCTACCAGGGGGAAGAGACCCAGTACTTC
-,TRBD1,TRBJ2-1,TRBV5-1,CASSVGQGTYNEQFF,TGCGCCAGCAGCGTGGGACAGGGCACCTACAATGAGCAGTTCTTC
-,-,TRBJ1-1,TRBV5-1,CASSLSGMENTEAFF,TGCGCCAGCAGCTTGAGCGGGATGGAGAACACTGAAGCTTTCTTT
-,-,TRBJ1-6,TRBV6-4,CASSDESSSYNSPLHF,TGTGCCAGCAGTGACGAGTCGAGCTCCTATAATTCACCCCTCCACTTT
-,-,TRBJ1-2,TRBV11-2,CASSATARNTYGYTF,TGTGCCAGCAGCGCGACAGCCCGGAACACTTATGGCTACACCTTC
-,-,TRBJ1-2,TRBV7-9,CASTLFARSDGYTF,TGTGCCAGCACTCTTTTTGCCCGATCGGATGGCTACACCTTC
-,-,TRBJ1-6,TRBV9,CASSVGGTTYNSPLHF,TGTGCCAGCAGCGTAGGGGGCACCACCTATAATTCACCCCTCCACTTT
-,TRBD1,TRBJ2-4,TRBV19,CASSHGQELAKNIQYF,TGTGCCAGTAGTCACGGACAGGAGCTAGCCAAAAACATTCAGTACTTC
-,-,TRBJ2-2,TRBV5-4,CASSWGRANTGELFF,TGTGCCAGCAGCTGGGGGCGGGCGAACACCGGGGAGCTGTTTTTT